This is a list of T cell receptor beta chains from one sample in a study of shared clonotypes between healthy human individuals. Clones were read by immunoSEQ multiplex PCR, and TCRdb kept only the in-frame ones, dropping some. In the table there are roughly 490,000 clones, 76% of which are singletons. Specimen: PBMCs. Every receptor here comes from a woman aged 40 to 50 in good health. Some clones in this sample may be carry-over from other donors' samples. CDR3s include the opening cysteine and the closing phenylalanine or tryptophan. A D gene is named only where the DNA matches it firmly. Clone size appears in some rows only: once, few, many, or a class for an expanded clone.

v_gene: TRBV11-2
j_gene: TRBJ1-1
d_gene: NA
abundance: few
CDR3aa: CASSSSLNTEAFF
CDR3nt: TGTGCCAGCAGCTCCTCACTGAACACTGAAGCTTTCTTT

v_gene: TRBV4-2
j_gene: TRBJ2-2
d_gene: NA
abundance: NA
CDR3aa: CASSQGQTTNTGELFF
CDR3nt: TGTGCCAGCAGCCAAGGACAGACTACGAACACCGGGGAGCTGTTTTTT

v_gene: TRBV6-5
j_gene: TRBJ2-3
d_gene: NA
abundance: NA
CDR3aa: CASGFADTQYF
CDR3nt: TGTGCCAGCGGGTTCGCAGATACGCAGTATTTT

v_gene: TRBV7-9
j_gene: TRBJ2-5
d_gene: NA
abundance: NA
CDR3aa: CASSPGETQYF
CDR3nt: TGTGCCAGCAGCCCCGGAGAGACCCAGTACTTC

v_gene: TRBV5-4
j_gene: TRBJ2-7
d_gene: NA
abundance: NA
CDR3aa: CASSAPEADEGYEQYF
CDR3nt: TGTGCCAGCAGCGCCCCCGAAGCGGACGAGGGCTACGAGCAGTACTTC

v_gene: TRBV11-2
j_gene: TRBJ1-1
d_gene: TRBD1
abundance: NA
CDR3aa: CASSRSGTAVLEAFF
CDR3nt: TGTGCCAGCAGCCGATCCGGGACAGCAGTATTAGAAGCTTTCTTT

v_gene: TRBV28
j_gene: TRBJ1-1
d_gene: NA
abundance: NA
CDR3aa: CASTLVGGTEAFF
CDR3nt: TGTGCCAGCACCCTGGTGGGGGGCACTGAAGCTTTCTTT

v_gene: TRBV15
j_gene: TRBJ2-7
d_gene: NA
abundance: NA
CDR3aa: CATSRVSLAGYEQYF
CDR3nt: TGTGCCACCAGCAGAGTGTCGCTAGCAGGCTACGAGCAGTACTTC

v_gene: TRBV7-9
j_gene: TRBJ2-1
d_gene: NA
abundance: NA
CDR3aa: CASSLGRSYNEQFF
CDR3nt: TGTGCCAGCAGCTTAGGGCGCTCCTACAATGAGCAGTTCTTC

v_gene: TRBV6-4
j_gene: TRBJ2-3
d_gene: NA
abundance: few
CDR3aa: CASSAVGNTDTQYF
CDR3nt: TGTGCCAGCAGTGCCGTCGGGAACACAGATACGCAGTATTTT

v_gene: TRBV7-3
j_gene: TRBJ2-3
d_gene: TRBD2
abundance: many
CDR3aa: CASSLSGSRTDTQYF
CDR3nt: TGTGCCAGCAGCCTTAGCGGGAGTAGGACAGATACGCAGTATTTT

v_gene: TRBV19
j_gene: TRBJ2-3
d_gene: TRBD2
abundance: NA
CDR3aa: CASSPRLAGGRTDTQYF
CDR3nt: TGTGCCAGTAGTCCCAGACTAGCGGGAGGGCGTACAGATACGCAGTATTTT

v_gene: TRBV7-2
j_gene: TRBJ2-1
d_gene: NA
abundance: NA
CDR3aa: CASSLRRGGLYNEQFF
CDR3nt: TGTGCCAGCAGCTTACGTCGTGGCGGGTTATACAATGAGCAGTTCTTC

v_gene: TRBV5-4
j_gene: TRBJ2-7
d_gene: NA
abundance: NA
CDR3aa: CASSLAGSGTYEQYF
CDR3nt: TGTGCCAGCAGCTTGGCCGGTAGCGGAACCTACGAGCAGTACTTC

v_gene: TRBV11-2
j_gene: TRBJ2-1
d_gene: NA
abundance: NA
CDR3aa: CASSGGRTYNEQFF
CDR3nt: TGTGCCAGCAGCGGAGGTCGGACTTACAATGAGCAGTTCTTC

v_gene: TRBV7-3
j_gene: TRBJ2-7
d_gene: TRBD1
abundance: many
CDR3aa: CASSEAGTGAYEQYF
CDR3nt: TGTGCCAGCAGCGAAGCCGGGACAGGAGCCTACGAGCAGTACTTC

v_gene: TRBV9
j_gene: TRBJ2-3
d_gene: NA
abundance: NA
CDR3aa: CASSASGTPRADTQYF
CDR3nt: TGTGCCAGCAGCGCTTCCGGGACGCCGAGGGCGGATACGCAGTATTTT

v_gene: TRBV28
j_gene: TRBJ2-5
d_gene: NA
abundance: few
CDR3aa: CASSRGGPVETQYF
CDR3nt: TGTGCCAGCAGCCGTGGGGGCCCTGTGGAGACCCAGTACTTC

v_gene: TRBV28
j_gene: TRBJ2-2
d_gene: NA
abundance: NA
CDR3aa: CASNDLTGELFF
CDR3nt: TGTGCCAGCAATGACCTTACCGGGGAGCTGTTTTTT

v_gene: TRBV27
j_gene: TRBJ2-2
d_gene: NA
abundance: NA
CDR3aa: CASTWSLTGELFF
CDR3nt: TGTGCCAGCACCTGGAGCTTAACCGGGGAGCTGTTTTTT

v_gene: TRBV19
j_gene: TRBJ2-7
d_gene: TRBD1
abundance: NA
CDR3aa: CASSKLPGQSSYEQYF
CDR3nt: TGTGCCAGTAGTAAATTACCGGGACAGTCTTCCTACGAGCAGTACTTC

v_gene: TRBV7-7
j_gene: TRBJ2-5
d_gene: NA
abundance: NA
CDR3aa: CASSPAGRKETQYF
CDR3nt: TGTGCCAGCAGCCCGGCCGGGCGGAAAGAGACCCAGTACTTC

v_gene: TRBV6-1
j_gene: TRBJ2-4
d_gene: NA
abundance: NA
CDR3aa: CASSEFERKVHF
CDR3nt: TGTGCCAGCAGTGAATTTGAGCGAAAGGTACACTTC

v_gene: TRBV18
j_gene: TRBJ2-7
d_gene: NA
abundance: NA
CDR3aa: CASSPFAPDFYEQYF
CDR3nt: TGTGCCAGCTCACCATTCGCGCCCGACTTCTACGAGCAGTACTTC

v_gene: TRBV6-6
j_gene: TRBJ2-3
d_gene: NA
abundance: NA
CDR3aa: CASSKPHGRTTDTQYF
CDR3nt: TGTGCCAGCAGCAAACCCCACGGAAGGACCACAGATACGCAGTATTTT

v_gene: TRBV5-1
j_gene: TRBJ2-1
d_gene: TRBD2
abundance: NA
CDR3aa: CASSPESGNYNEQFF
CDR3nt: TGCGCCAGCAGCCCGGAAAGCGGGAATTACAATGAGCAGTTCTTC

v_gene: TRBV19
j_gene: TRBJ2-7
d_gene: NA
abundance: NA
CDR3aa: CASRGGTVTPYEQYF
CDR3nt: TGTGCCAGTAGGGGCGGGACGGTCACCCCCTACGAGCAGTACTTC

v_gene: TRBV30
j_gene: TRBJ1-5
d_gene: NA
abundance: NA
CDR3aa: CAWSATGTQPQHF
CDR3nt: TGTGCCTGGAGTGCCACAGGGACCCAGCCCCAGCATTTT

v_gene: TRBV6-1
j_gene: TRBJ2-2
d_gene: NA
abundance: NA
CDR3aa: CASSREGYTGELFF
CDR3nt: TGTGCCAGCAGTAGAGAGGGCTACACCGGGGAGCTGTTTTTT

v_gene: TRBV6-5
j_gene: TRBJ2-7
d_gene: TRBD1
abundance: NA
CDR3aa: CASSPPGQGHEQYF
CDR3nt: TGTGCCAGCAGTCCTCCGGGACAGGGCCACGAGCAGTACTTC

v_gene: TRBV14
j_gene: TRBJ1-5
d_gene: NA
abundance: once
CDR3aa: CASSQSGAGQPQHF
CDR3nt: TGTGCCAGCAGCCAGTCGGGGGCGGGGCAGCCCCAGCATTTT

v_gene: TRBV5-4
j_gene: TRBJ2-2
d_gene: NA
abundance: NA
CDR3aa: CASTSWRAANTGELFF
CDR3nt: TGTGCCAGCACCTCTTGGAGGGCGGCGAACACCGGGGAGCTGTTTTTT

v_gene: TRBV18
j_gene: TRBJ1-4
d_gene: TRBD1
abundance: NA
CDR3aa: CASSPNRGSEKLFF
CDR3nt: TGTGCCAGCTCACCGAACAGGGGGAGTGAAAAACTGTTTTTT

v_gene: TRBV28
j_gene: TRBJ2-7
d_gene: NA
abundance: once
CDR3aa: CASQTGDEQYF
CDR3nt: TGTGCCAGCCAGACAGGAGACGAGCAGTACTTC

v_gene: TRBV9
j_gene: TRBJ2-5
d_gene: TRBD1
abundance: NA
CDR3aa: CASSAPGQGGREQYF
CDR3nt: TGTGCCAGCAGCGCACCGGGACAGGGAGGAAGAGAGCAGTACTTC

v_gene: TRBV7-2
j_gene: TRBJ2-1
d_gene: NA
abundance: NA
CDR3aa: CASSLSYPNEQFF
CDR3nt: TGTGCCAGCAGCTTATCCTACCCCAATGAGCAGTTCTTC

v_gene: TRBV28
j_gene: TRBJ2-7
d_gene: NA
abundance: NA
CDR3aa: CASRGFPYEQYF
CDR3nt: TGTGCCAGCCGCGGGTTCCCCTACGAGCAGTACTTC

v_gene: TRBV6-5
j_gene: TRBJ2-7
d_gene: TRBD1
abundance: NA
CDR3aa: CASTQTGSYEQYF
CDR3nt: TGTGCCAGCACCCAGACAGGGTCCTACGAGCAGTACTTC

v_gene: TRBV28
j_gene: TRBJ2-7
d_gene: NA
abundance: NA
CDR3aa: CASTNQGEQYF
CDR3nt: TGTGCCAGCACCAACCAGGGCGAGCAGTACTTC

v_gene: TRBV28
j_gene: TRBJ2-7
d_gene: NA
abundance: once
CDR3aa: CASTSVPGSATYEQYF
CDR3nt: TGTGCCAGCACATCAGTGCCCGGGAGCGCCACCTACGAGCAGTACTTC

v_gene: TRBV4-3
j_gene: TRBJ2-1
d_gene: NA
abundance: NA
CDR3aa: CASSQERISNEQFF
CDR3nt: TGCGCCAGCAGCCAAGAGCGGATTTCCAATGAGCAGTTCTTC

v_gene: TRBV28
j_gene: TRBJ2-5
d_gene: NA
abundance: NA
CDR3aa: CASSLLQIGGAGGGTQETQYF
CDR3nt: TGTGCCAGCAGTTTATTGCAGATTGGAGGGGCAGGTGGGGGAACCCAAGAGACCCAGTACTTC

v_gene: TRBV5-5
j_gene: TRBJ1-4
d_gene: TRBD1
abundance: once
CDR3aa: CASSFYRGEKLFF
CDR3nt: TGTGCCAGCAGCTTCTACAGGGGAGAAAAACTGTTTTTT

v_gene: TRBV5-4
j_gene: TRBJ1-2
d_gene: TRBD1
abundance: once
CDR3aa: CASSLEGTGMLYTF
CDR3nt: TGTGCCAGCAGCTTGGAGGGGACAGGAATGCTCTACACCTTC